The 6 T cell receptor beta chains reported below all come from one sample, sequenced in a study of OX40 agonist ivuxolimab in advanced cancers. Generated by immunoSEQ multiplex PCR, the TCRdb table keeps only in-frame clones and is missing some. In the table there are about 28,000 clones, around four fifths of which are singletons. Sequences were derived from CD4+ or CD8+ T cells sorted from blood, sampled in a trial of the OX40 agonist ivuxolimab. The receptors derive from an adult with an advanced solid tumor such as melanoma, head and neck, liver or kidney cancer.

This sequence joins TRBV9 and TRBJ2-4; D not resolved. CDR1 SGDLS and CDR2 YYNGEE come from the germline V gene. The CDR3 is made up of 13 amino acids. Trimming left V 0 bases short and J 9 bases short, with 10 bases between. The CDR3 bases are TGTGCCAGCAGCGTAGAACAATTCGGCATTCAGTACTTC. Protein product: CASSVEQFGIQYF. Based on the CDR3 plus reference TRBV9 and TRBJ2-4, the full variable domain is DSGVTQTPKHLITATGQRVTLRCSPRSGDLSVYWYQQSLDQGLQFLIQYYNGEERAKGNILERFSAQQFPDLHSELNLSSLELGDSALYFCASSVEQFGIQYFGAGTRLSVL.

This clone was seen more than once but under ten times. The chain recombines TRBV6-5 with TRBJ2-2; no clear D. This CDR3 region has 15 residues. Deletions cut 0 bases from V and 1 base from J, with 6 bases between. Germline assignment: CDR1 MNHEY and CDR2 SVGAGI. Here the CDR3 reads CASSYSSQNTGELFF. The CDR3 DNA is TGTGCCAGCAGTTACTCGAGCCAGAACACCGGGGAGCTGTTTTTT.

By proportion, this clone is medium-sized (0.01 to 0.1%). This CDR3 is CASSLTAGTGGTEAFF. The CDR3 region has the DNA TGTGCCAGCAGTTTAACTGCAGGGACAGGGGGCACTGAAGCTTTCTTT. The chain has TRBV27 and TRBJ1-1; 11 positions agree with TRBD1. Germline loops: CDR1 MNHEY, CDR2 SMNVEV (reference sequence). This CDR3 is built from 16 residues. V lost 2 bases to trimming and J lost 4 bases; unmatched junction nucleotides: 6.

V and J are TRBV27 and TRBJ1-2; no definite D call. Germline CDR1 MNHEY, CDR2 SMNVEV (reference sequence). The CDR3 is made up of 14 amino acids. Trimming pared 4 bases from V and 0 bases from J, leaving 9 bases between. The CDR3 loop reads CASSSVGTNYGYTF. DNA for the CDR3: TGTGCCAGCAGTTCGGTAGGGACTAACTATGGCTACACCTTC.

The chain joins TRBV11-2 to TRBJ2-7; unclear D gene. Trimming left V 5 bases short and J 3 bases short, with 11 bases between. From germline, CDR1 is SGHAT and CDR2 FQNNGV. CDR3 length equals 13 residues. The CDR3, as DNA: TGTGCCAGCAGCCCCAATACAGACTACGAGCAGTACTTC. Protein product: CASSPNTDYEQYF.

In DNA form, the CDR3 reads TGTGCCAGTCAGGGTGACTATGGCTACACCTTC. Translating it yields CASQGDYGYTF. This sequence joins TRBV6-5 and TRBJ1-2, with D possibly TRBD1 on 5 matching bases. Germline loops: CDR1 MNHEY, CDR2 SVGAGI. This CDR3 contains 11 residues. The V end was cut by 9 bases, the J end by 3 bases, with 8 bases between.